This T cell receptor beta chain stems from a study of CD8+ T cells in alopecia areata. cDNA reverse transcribed from extracted RNA served as the sequencing template. Clones were sequenced by immunoSEQ multiplex PCR, and TCRdb holds only the in-frame ones, with some missing. The sample yields 130,000 to 150,000 clones, approximately 51% seen once. This CDR3 is built from 16 residues. From germline, CDR1 is MNHNY and CDR2 SVGAGI (reference sequence). The V end was cut by 2 bases, the J end by 5 bases, with 15 bases between. Source: CD4+ T cells sorted from blood, taken at week 0. The TCR originated in a human donor with alopecia areata. The J gene is TRBJ1-4, the V gene TRBV6-6; D call uncertain. The DNA of the CDR3 is TGTGCCAGCAGTTACGGCGGCCCCGGGGAAAATGAAAAACTGTTTTTT. Protein: CASSYGGPGENEKLFF.